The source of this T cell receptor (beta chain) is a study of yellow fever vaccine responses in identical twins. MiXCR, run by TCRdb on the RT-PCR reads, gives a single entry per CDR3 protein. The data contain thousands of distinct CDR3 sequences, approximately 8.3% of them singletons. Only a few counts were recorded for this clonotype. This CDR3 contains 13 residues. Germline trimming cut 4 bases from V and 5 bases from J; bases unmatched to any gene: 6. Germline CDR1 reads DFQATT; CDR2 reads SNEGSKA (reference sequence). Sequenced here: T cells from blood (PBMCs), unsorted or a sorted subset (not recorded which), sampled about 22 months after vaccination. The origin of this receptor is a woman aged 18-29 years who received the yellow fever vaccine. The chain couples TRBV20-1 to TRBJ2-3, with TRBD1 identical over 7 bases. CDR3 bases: TGCAGTGCTACCGACAGGGCGGGAGATACGCAGTATTTT. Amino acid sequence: CSATDRAGDTQYF.